This T cell receptor beta chain came from a study of OX40 agonist ivuxolimab in advanced cancers. Clones were read by immunoSEQ multiplex PCR, and TCRdb kept only the in-frame ones, dropping some. The sample lists 78,000 or so clones, around nine tenths occurring once. The CDR3 spans 14 residues. CDR1 is SGHAT, CDR2 FQNNGV, per germline. Trimming at V came to 1 base and at J to 5 bases, leaving 2 bases not matched to a gene. The source material was CD4+ or CD8+ T cells sorted from blood, sampled in a trial of the OX40 agonist ivuxolimab. This TCR came from an adult with an advanced solid tumor such as melanoma, head and neck, liver or kidney cancer. The rearrangement uses TRBV11-2 and TRBJ2-3; TRBD2 aligns across 8 bases. CDR3 bases: TGTGCCAGCAGCTTAGCCCTAGCGGGAGATACGCAGTATTTT. It is translated as CASSLALAGDTQYF.